A selection of T cell receptor beta chains follows, all from one sample in a study of shared clonotypes between healthy human individuals. TCRdb's copy holds only in-frame clones and misses some; the assay was immunoSEQ multiplex PCR. Of about 79,000 clones in the sample, about 63% were seen once. The sample comprised memory CD8+ T cells sorted from blood. The source of these receptors is a man younger than 40 in good health. Both conserved end residues are trimmed from each CDR3.

TRBJ2-1	TRBV15	ATNEGESSNEQF
TRBJ2-7	TRBV28	ASSLGPPAVSYEQY
TRBJ1-4	TRBV28	ASTDEGEKLF
TRBJ2-6	TRBV5-1	ASSSEWAGAGANVLT
TRBJ2-2	TRBV18	ASSQDRLPNTGELF
TRBJ2-1	TRBV30	AWSGGVGYNEQF
TRBJ2-3	TRBV6-5	ASSSLGGTDTQY
TRBJ2-1	TRBV29-1	SVALAERVGQF
TRBJ1-2	TRBV2	ASSVPGQSYGYT
TRBJ2-3	TRBV6-1	ASSEFGDTQY
TRBJ2-2	TRBV27	ASSLGTGVNTGELF
TRBJ2-7	TRBV6-5	ASSYSGLAGDEQY